One sample yielded the 32 T cell receptor beta chains listed below, sequenced in a study of shared clonotypes between healthy human individuals. Profiled with immunoSEQ multiplex PCR; TCRdb holds only in-frame clones, not every one. In the table there are 850,000 to 1,200,000 clones, about 70% of which are singletons. The specimen was memory CD4+ T cells sorted from blood. The subset denotes: CD45RA-negative fraction. These receptors all come from a man between 18 and 35 years old in good health.

This chain uses TRBV15 with TRBJ1-2; TRBD1 might be the D (6 bases). This CDR3 contains 16 residues. The germline CDR1 and CDR2 sequences are LNHNV and YYDKDF (reference sequence). V was shortened by 0 bases and J by 8 bases, with 19 bases between the two germline ends. Written as DNA, the CDR3 is TGTGCCACCAGCAGAGATCTAGGGGGAGTAGCGGGCGGCTACACCTTC. This gives the protein CATSRDLGGVAGGYTF.

The chain links TRBV7-8 to TRBJ1-6, with D hard to call. The CDR3 totals 12 residues. V was shortened by 2 bases and J by 7 bases, with 3 bases between the two germline ends. Germline V gene data show CDR1 as SGHVS and CDR2 as FQNEAQ. The CDR3 coding sequence is TGTGCCAGCAGCTTACCAAATTCACCCCTCCACTTT. Encoded protein: CASSLPNSPLHF.

This chain links TRBV11-1 with TRBJ1-1, with a weak D call TRBD1 (5 bases). The CDR3 contains 14 residues. Between the trimmed V and J ends, which lost 5 bases and 0 bases, there was a span of 10 bases. Germline V CDR1 and CDR2: SGHAT, FQDESV (reference sequence). The CDR3: CASSQGGVNTEAFF. CDR3 nucleotides: TGTGCCAGCAGCCAGGGAGGGGTGAACACTGAAGCTTTCTTT.

The chain has TRBV5-6 and TRBJ2-7; TRBD1 aligns across 7 bases. With V trimmed by 4 bases and J by 2 bases, 3 bases remained unmatched. This CDR3 comprises 13 residues. The germline gives CDR1 SGHDT, CDR2 YYEEEE. The CDR3 protein is CASSTQGTYEQYF. The CDR3 region has the DNA TGTGCCAGCAGCACACAGGGGACCTACGAGCAGTACTTC.

The chain is built from TRBV28 and TRBJ2-7; tentatively, D is TRBD2 (8 bases). Trimming pared 4 bases from V and 5 bases from J, leaving 18 bases between. Germline CDR1 reads MDHEN; CDR2 reads SYDVKM. The CDR3 totals 15 residues. This CDR3 is CASSSLNRGLDEQYF. CDR3 in DNA: TGTGCCAGCAGTTCGCTCAACAGGGGACTAGACGAGCAGTACTTC.

The chain has TRBV10-3 and TRBJ2-7, with no clear D. The ends were cut back, 0 bases at V and 0 bases at J, with 9 bases in the middle. This CDR3 region has 15 residues. Germline loops: CDR1 ENHRY, CDR2 SYGVKD. The CDR3 nucleotides read TGTGCCATCAGTGAGTCGACAAGGTACTCCTACGAGCAGTACTTC. Translating gives CAISESTRYSYEQYF.

The rearrangement uses TRBV6-5 and TRBJ2-5; D might be TRBD1 (6 bases). CDR3 length: 14 amino acids. Germline V gene lookup returns CDR1 MNHEY and CDR2 SVGAGI. Trimming cost V 5 bases and J 5 bases, with 15 bases left between them. This CDR3 reads CASSNTGPGETQYF. Here the CDR3 DNA reads TGTGCCAGCAGTAACACAGGGCCGGGGGAGACCCAGTACTTC.

The rearrangement uses TRBV2 and TRBJ2-7; maybe TRBD1 (5 bases). This CDR3 has 11 amino acids. Trimming cost V 3 bases and J 7 bases, with 7 bases left between them. Germline assignment: CDR1 SNHLY and CDR2 FYNNEI. The chain's CDR3 is CASSETAEQYF. CDR3 in DNA: TGTGCCAGCAGTGAGACAGCTGAGCAGTACTTC.

V is TRBV10-2 and J is TRBJ2-5, with 9 nucleotides matching TRBD2. This CDR3 is built from 14 residues. Germline loops: CDR1 WSHSY, CDR2 SAAADI. After removal of 8 bases from V and 5 bases from J, the junction contained 9 bases not matched to a gene. Here the CDR3 reads CASGAGGRSETQYF. As DNA, the CDR3 is TGCGCCAGCGGCGCGGGGGGGCGGAGCGAGACCCAGTACTTC.

In its sample, this clone was seen a few times. As DNA, the CDR3 is TGCGCCAGCAGGGACAGACCTAATGAAAAACTGTTTTTT. It is translated as CASRDRPNEKLFF. This sequence joins TRBV5-1 and TRBJ1-4, with a possible D match to TRBD1 (6 bases). The CDR3 runs 13 residues. Looked up from germline, CDR1 is SGHRS and CDR2 is YFSETQ. V gave up 5 bases and J gave up 3 bases, with 8 bases separating them.

This chain connects TRBV5-1 to TRBJ2-5; 7 nucleotides line up with TRBD2. Germline CDR1 SGHRS, CDR2 YFSETQ. The junction had 14 bases not matched to a gene; V was cut back by 4 bases and J by 5 bases. CDR3 length: 16 amino acids. This CDR3 reads CASSPPSGGSGETQYF. Written as DNA, the CDR3 is TGCGCCAGCAGCCCTCCATCGGGGGGATCGGGGGAGACCCAGTACTTC. Combining the CDR3 with reference TRBV5-1 and TRBJ2-5 gives the whole variable domain KAGVTQTPRYLIKTRGQQVTLSCSPISGHRSVSWYQQTPGQGLQFLFEYFSETQRNKGNFPGRFSGRQFSNSRSEMNVSTLELGDSALYLCASSPPSGGSGETQYFGPGTRLLVL.

This chain links TRBV10-3 with TRBJ2-1; no reliable D call. V lost 0 bases to trimming and J lost 7 bases, with 4 bases between them. The CDR3 covers 12 residues. Germline V gene lookup returns CDR1 ENHRY and CDR2 SYGVKD. DNA of the CDR3: TGTGCCATCAGTGAGTCGAAAAATGAGCAGTTCTTC. It encodes CAISESKNEQFF.

This clone was seen ten or more times. The genes are TRBV28 and TRBJ2-4; 7 nucleotides align to TRBD2. The CDR3 is 13 residues long. The junction had 7 bases not matched to a gene; V was cut back by 5 bases and J by 9 bases. CDR1 and CDR2 from the germline V gene are MDHEN and SYDVKM. CDR3 in DNA: TGTGCCAGCAGTGCCGAAGGGAGGGGCATTCAGTACTTC. Its translation: CASSAEGRGIQYF.

This clone was seen at least ten times. The chain joins TRBV21-1 to TRBJ2-7; no check of the table's D call, TRBD2, against the DNA was made. TRBV21-1 is annotated as a pseudogene. CDR3 length: 16 amino acids. The CDR3 is CASSNRSYSSSYEQYF. For the CDR3, the DNA is TGTGCCAGCAGCAATCGGAGCTACTCCTCCTCCTACGAGCAGTACTTC.

This clone was picked up one time. This rearrangement joins TRBV6-5 to TRBJ1-2, with 7 bases identical to TRBD1. The V gene's germline CDR1 is MNHEY and CDR2 SVGAGI. The J segment lost 5 bases and the V segment lost 6 bases, leaving 3 bases of the junction unmatched. The CDR3 is made up of 12 amino acids. This CDR3 reads CASRSGGYGYTF. As DNA, the CDR3 is TGTGCCAGCAGATCAGGGGGTTATGGCTACACCTTC.

Of note for this clone: In the same sample, other DNA sequences code for this CDR3. V gene TRBV28 combines with J gene TRBJ2-5; D remains ambiguous. Germline V CDR1 and CDR2: MDHEN, SYDVKM. The CDR3 spans 12 residues. The ends were cut back, 5 bases at V and 4 bases at J, with 8 bases in the middle. CDR3 DNA sequence: TGTGCCAGCAGTCTAGGGATAGAGACCCAGTACTTC. This sequence encodes CASSLGIETQYF.

V gene TRBV25-1 combines with J gene TRBJ1-6, with D possibly matching TRBD1 (5 bases). This CDR3 comprises 14 residues. V lost 7 bases, J lost 0 bases, and 7 bases lay in between. Germline CDR1 and CDR2: MGHDK and SYGVNS. CDR3 amino acids: CASTGVSYNSPLHF. DNA for the CDR3: TGTGCCAGCACGGGGGTCTCCTATAATTCACCCCTCCACTTT.

The genes are TRBV6-4 and TRBJ1-3; D may be TRBD1 (5 bases). Germline V gene lookup returns CDR1 MRHNA and CDR2 SNTAGT. The CDR3 sequence is 16 residues long. V lost 6 bases, J lost 0 bases, and 15 bases lay in between. Written as DNA, the CDR3 is TGTGCCAGCAGGGAACCGACAGCGCGCTCTGGAAACACCATATATTTT. It yields the protein CASREPTARSGNTIYF.

This chain links TRBV5-1 with TRBJ1-3; no clear D. Trimming took off 0 bases at V and 8 bases at J, with 18 bases between the two ends. The CDR3 has 16 amino acids. CDR1 and CDR2 from the germline V gene are SGHRS and YFSETQ. Here the CDR3 reads CASSLGPARAGDTIYF. The CDR3 DNA follows: TGCGCCAGCAGCTTGGGTCCGGCCAGAGCAGGAGACACCATATATTTT.

This clone was recorded many times. Other nucleotide sequences in the sample specify the same CDR3. J is TRBJ2-5 and V is TRBV7-2; D gene unclear. Germline CDR1 is SGHTA and CDR2 is FQGNSA. The CDR3 sequence is 11 residues long. The ends were cut back, 1 base at V and 5 bases at J, with 2 bases in the middle. This CDR3 reads CASSLVETQYF. The CDR3 DNA reads TGTGCCAGCAGCTTAGTCGAGACCCAGTACTTC.

This chain uses TRBV29-1 with TRBJ1-3; TRBD1 is a possible D gene (5 bases). Between the trimmed V and J ends, which lost 3 bases and 6 bases, there was a span of 18 bases. Germline CDR1 reads SQVTM; CDR2 reads ANQGSEA. This CDR3 has 15 amino acids. The CDR3 is CSVEVLGQKKNTIYF. Here the CDR3 DNA reads TGCAGCGTTGAGGTTTTGGGGCAGAAGAAAAACACCATATATTTT.

The chain combines TRBV28 with TRBJ1-1; 7 bases are a match to TRBD1. The CDR3 sequence is 16 residues long. Unmatched junction bases numbered 8, after V lost 1 base and J lost 3 bases. The V gene's germline CDR1 is MDHEN and CDR2 SYDVKM. The CDR3 nucleotides are TGTGCCAGCAGTTTATACGGGGGCAGGGGGGACACTGAAGCTTTCTTT. It codes for CASSLYGGRGDTEAFF. Full variable domain (rest looked up from reference TRBV28 and TRBJ1-1): DVKVTQSSRYLVKRTGEKVFLECVQDMDHENMFWYRQDPGLGLRLIYFSYDVKMKEKGDIPEGYSVSREKKERFSLILESASTNQTSMYLCASSLYGGRGDTEAFFGQGTRLTVV.

This chain uses TRBV2 with TRBJ2-5; 11 bases fit TRBD2. The V segment lost 6 bases and the J segment 4 bases; nucleotides outside the gene matches: 4. The CDR3 extends over 14 amino acids. CDR1 is SNHLY, CDR2 FYNNEI, per germline. This CDR3 is CASSGTSGGETQYF. For the CDR3, the DNA is TGTGCCAGCAGCGGAACTAGCGGGGGAGAGACCCAGTACTTC.

The chain couples TRBV19 to TRBJ1-1; TRBD1 is a possible D gene (5 bases). Germline lookup yields CDR1 LNHDA and CDR2 SQIVND (reference sequence). The V and J ends lost 4 bases and 6 bases respectively, with 15 bases between them. CDR3 length: 14 residues. The DNA for the CDR3 is TGTGCCAGTAGTACCAGGGCCGGGGTCGCTGAAGCTTTCTTT. Protein product: CASSTRAGVAEAFF. Combining the CDR3 with reference TRBV19 and TRBJ1-1 gives the whole variable domain DGGITQSPKYLFRKEGQNVTLSCEQNLNHDAMYWYRQDPGQGLRLIYYSQIVNDFQKGDIAEGYSVSREKKESFPLTVTSAQKNPTAFYLCASSTRAGVAEAFFGQGTRLTVV.

The chain uses TRBV7-9 and TRBJ2-3; 7 nucleotides match TRBD1. CDR3 length: 14 residues. The V segment lost 7 bases and the J segment 0 bases; nucleotides outside the gene matches: 4. Germline CDR1 reads SEHNR; CDR2 reads FQNEAQ (reference sequence). The CDR3 here is CASIPDRSTDTQYF. The CDR3 coding sequence is TGTGCCAGCATCCCGGACAGGAGCACAGATACGCAGTATTTT.

This chain joins TRBV6-6 and TRBJ2-1; 10 positions match TRBD2. Germline CDR1 is MNHNY and CDR2 is SVGAGI (reference sequence). The CDR3 has 15 amino acids. The ends lost 0 bases at V and 9 bases at J; junction bases unmatched: 5. CDR3 coding DNA: TGTGCCAGCAGTTACTCGGCTAGCGGGAGTCGTGAGCAGTTCTTC. Its protein is CASSYSASGSREQFF.

This clone was detected many times. The chain couples TRBV29-1 to TRBJ1-2, with 9 positions matching TRBD1. After removal of 6 bases from V and 3 bases from J, the junction contained 17 bases not matched to a gene. Germline CDR1 reads SQVTM; CDR2 reads ANQGSEA. CDR3 size: 17 residues. CDR3 loop: CSVGLRYLDRGDYGYTF. In DNA, the CDR3 is TGCAGCGTCGGGCTCCGCTACCTTGACAGGGGGGACTATGGCTACACCTTC.

This clone was detected once. V and J are TRBV6-5 and TRBJ2-1; unclear D gene. The CDR3 loop spans 11 amino acids. Germline V gene lookup returns CDR1 MNHEY and CDR2 SVGAGI. V lost 5 bases, J lost 8 bases, and 7 bases lay in between. CDR3 protein: CASSRMDEQFF. CDR3 coding DNA: TGTGCCAGCAGTCGGATGGATGAGCAGTTCTTC.

The genes are TRBV21-1 and TRBJ2-3; the D segment call TRBD1 is taken from the table without a DNA check. TRBV21-1 is a pseudogene. This CDR3 spans 16 amino acids. CDR3 DNA: TGTGCCAGCAGCAAAAGGTCGACAGGGGGCACAGATACGCAGTATTTT. Translating it yields CASSKRSTGGTDTQYF.

The gene calls are TRBV7-9 and TRBJ1-1, with a tentative D call TRBD1 (6 bases). The length of the CDR3 is 12 residues. Trimming removed 3 bases at V and 11 bases at J, with 13 bases between. Germline V lookup: CDR1 SEHNR, CDR2 FQNEAQ (reference sequence). The CDR3 DNA sequence: TGTGCCAGCAGCTTCTTAGACAGGTCGGCTTTCTTT. As protein: CASSFLDRSAFF.

V usage is TRBV2 and J usage is TRBJ2-7; a weak D match, TRBD1 (5 bases). V was clipped by 6 bases and J by 1 base, with 16 bases between them. The CDR3 is 15 amino acids. Per the germline V gene, CDR1 is SNHLY and CDR2 is FYNNEI. CDR3: CASRKERTSSYEQYF. CDR3 coding DNA: TGTGCCAGCAGGAAAGAAAGGACATCTTCCTACGAGCAGTACTTC.

This rearrangement joins TRBV10-3 to TRBJ2-3; D not resolved. Per germline, CDR1 ENHRY and CDR2 SYGVKD. The V end lost 5 bases, the J end lost 11 bases, and 14 bases lay between the germline ends. There are 12 residues in the CDR3. The CDR3 DNA reads TGTGCCATCAGTCGACACGGCCAAGGGCAGTATTTT. This translates into CAISRHGQGQYF.